This T cell receptor (beta chain) appears in the sequencing data of a study of cytomegalovirus exposure and HLA in healthy donors (dated by TCRdb to about 2017). In the study overall: In an earlier analysis of 450 to 750 of the donors, less than 350 Gb of sequence data and just under 120 million unique TCR beta sequences from roughly 180 million T cells were reported. Donor age, sex, ethnicity and CMV serostatus were compiled together with the repertoire data. The study used immunosequencing to profile the T cell repertoires of several hundred subjects and linked those repertoires to cytomegalovirus serostatus. Of the roughly 390 genotyped donors, about 84% fell in the genetic ancestry cluster associated with self-reported Caucasian donors. Besides the first cohort of more than 650 subjects, a separate validation cohort made up of 120 different subjects was used. Among about 390 genotyped donors of the cohort, an average of about 240,000 unique TCR beta nucleotide sequences were sequenced per donor, 15% to 20% of them non-productive. High-throughput TCR immunosequencing, statistical association of individual TCRs with disease status, and machine learning were combined to predict cytomegalovirus infection status. Rather than using new phenotypic data, the later analysis identified candidate immune exposures from TCR beta sequences and from how often those sequences occurred across donors. Typing coverage varied by locus: roughly 629-630 donors for A, B, C, DRB1 and DQB1; approximately 520 for DQA1; around 570 for DPA1; approximately 470 for DPB1. HLA typing covered class I and class II loci at four-digit resolution. An early release covering about 600 HLA-typed donors comprised 250 to 350 gigabases of sequencing data and roughly 86 million unique TCR sequences. In an earlier analysis of about 590 of the donors, high-throughput TCR beta sequencing was used to judge whether each TCR beta V gene segment behaved as functional or pseudogenic. Every repertoire in the discovery cohort had been generated on one and the same sequencing platform. About five DR-DQ haplotypes were treated as single units for association and clustering because of strong linkage in the cohort. To study patterns of TCR occurrence, a later analysis re-analyzed previously published TCR beta repertoires from several hundred donors and added high-resolution HLA genotyping. Genome-wide SNP genotypes for about 65% of the roughly 670 donors were used in a later genetic analysis, which treated that subset as a discovery cohort. The aim of the study was to test whether cataloging public T cell receptors could identify signatures of past pathogen exposure.

The receptor library was made with the immunoSEQ multiplex PCR assay. The multiplex PCR relied on a mix of 60 forward primers for TCR Vbeta segments and 13 reverse primers for TCR Jbeta segments. The CDR3 region of rearranged TCR beta genes was amplified from genomic DNA by a multiplex PCR assay. Amplified TCR beta libraries were sequenced as 87-base-pair reads on the Illumina HiSeq System. Concerning the study's data processing: Across the 700 or so repertoires, a later analysis counted roughly 84 million unique TCR beta chains, around 11 million of which were shared by at least two donors. A nearest-neighbor algorithm error-corrected the raw reads and collapsed the reads into unique sequences, merging closely related sequences to remove PCR and sequencing errors. To assign V, D and J gene segments, CDR3 sequences were aligned to IMGT reference sequences. Each retained sequence needed at least a six-nucleotide match to both a V gene segment and a J gene segment. A rearrangement counted as productive if the CDR3 had no stop codons and remained in frame with V and J, and every other rearrangement counted as non-productive. Following IMGT convention, CDR3 was defined as the stretch from the second conserved V-encoded cysteine up to the conserved J-encoded phenylalanine. The earlier analysis of roughly 590 of the donors excluded any sequence lacking an unambiguous match to a single V gene segment. An earlier analysis of fewer than 650 of the donors classified V segments as functional when productive rearrangements were above 56.7% and as segregating when the standard deviation between donors was above 5%. A statistical classification framework was developed to diagnose cytomegalovirus status using the catalog of TCR beta chain sequences. V and J gene assignment, in a later analysis, came from comparing TCR nucleotide sequences with IMGT/GENE-DB human TR gene sequences. The TCRdist pipeline was used in a later analysis to assign CDR3 sequences and most-parsimonious VDJ recombination scenarios. A later analysis defined each TCR beta chain by its CDR3 amino acid sequence plus V-gene family, and excluded reads lacking a unique V-gene family. In a later analysis, approximately 590 highly shared, low-generation-probability nucleotide sequences were removed to address suspected cross-contamination and a sequencing artifact. A later analysis calculated a clonal expansion index for each public chain from normalized within-repertoire ranks of inferred template counts. Generation probabilities in a later analysis came from a VDJ recombination model fitted to out-of-frame rearrangements, and those results were checked against IGoR. In a later analysis, TCR-TCR, TCR-HLA and TCR-CMV co-occurrence was scored with hypergeometric tests, and a repertoire-size bias correction was applied to TCR pairs. False discovery rates were estimated in a later analysis by permuting HLA or CMV assignments 20 times. In a later analysis, co-occurring TCRs were grouped with DBSCAN, and TCRdist sequence similarity was added when clustering was performed within HLA-allele-positive subsets. Co-occurrence clustering excluded repertoires with fewer than 30,000 or more than 120,000 public chains, plus five with anomalous nucleotide sharing. Not all clones reach the TCRdb copy of this immuneACCESS table, which keeps in-frame sequences only. Checked studies attribute under half of the gap to unresolved V genes and leave the rest unexplained. That table furnishes V, J and clone size, whereas the DNA furnished D and trimming. This sample is represented by 76,000 or so clones; just under 80% of them were singletons. The ten largest clones capture around 8.9% of the sample.

The cohort comprised fewer than 700 healthy bone marrow donors. At the time of sampling, every cohort member was nominally healthy, though immune exposures that went unrecorded were likely present. The donor was CMV seropositive and was included in the group of 270 or so seropositive cohort members. Every donor gave a peripheral blood sample, and the peripheral blood mononuclear cells from that sample were used for TCR beta sequencing. Genomic DNA was extracted from the blood cell samples with the Qiagen DNeasy Blood Extraction Kit. The full study reports these points: Roughly 17 rarely observed V segments, including chromosome 9 orphons, were excluded from the earlier analysis of approximately 500 of the donors because counts were too low. Cytomegalovirus status was reported to be diagnosed by the classifier with high specificity and sensitivity in both the original and validation cohorts. The presence/absence analyses assumed that sequencing depth was roughly uniform across donors, and that assumption may not be true. In vitro tests confirmed that a few of the cytomegalovirus-associated TCR beta chains recognize cytomegalovirus antigens. An association between a missense DCLRE1C variant and V-gene and J-gene trimming of TCR beta chains was found in a later genetic analysis and replicated in an independent cohort. While some public TCRs were present in many individuals, most TCR sequences turned up only very rarely across donors. A total of around 150 TCR beta chains were listed by the study as associated with cytomegalovirus. A further reported finding was that TCR beta sequences accurately predicted the HLA-A and HLA-B alleles for most subjects in the first cohort. A later analysis associated around 16,000 TCR beta sequences with specific HLA alleles at a false discovery rate of 0.05. This cohort had only TCR beta chains sequenced, and the lack of alpha or paired-chain data limited which features could be detected. Because the 87-base-pair reads could not distinguish some IMGT-functional V segments, including TRBV6-2 and TRBV6-3, those segments were excluded. HLA typing was unavailable for some donors at each locus, so association tests used only the typed subset. According to a later analysis, most CMV-associated TCR beta chains appeared to be HLA-restricted, and the HLA associations seemed to be driven largely by CMV exposure. Compared with equally common non-associated chains, HLA-associated TCR beta chains in a later analysis were more clonally expanded and had lower generation probabilities. Correlated functional status among segregating V segments might reflect linkage disequilibrium, but an unknown experimental factor could not be ruled out. When HLA alleles, especially DR and DQ, strongly co-occurred, attributing TCR associations to individual alleles was difficult. It was suggested by the authors that the approach could potentially be generalized to other disease states and immunological phenotypes. CMV serostatus was the only immune exposure information available for the cohort. An earlier analysis of approximately 590 of the donors showed that most TCR beta V segments appeared in productive rearrangements either about 87% or about 30% of the time, which broadly matched IMGT annotations. According to a later genetic analysis, donors in an Asian-associated ancestry cluster had fewer N-insertions in productive TCRs than the approximately 650-donor mean. Several of the top co-occurrence clusters appeared to be linked to parvovirus B19, influenza, CMV and Epstein-Barr virus, according to a later analysis. In a later analysis, the rate of TCR association differed among HLA loci, with DRB1 alleles having the most associated TCRs and HLA-C alleles having the fewest. The sequencing pipeline was judged likely to have produced a cluster of highly shared sequence variants as a technical artifact.

This clone was counted a few times. This clone's antigen is unknown. No clone much larger than this one lies a single base away; base qualities are absent. CDR1 and CDR2 (SEHNR, FQNEAQ) derive from the germline V gene (reference sequence). Its CDR3 holds 13 amino acids, cysteine through phenylalanine. Only the CDR3 region is kept as DNA, spanning 39 bases read in frame from base 1. Here V drops 5 bases and J drops 6 bases, and the junction holds 6 bases not matched to any gene. The chain is assembled from TRBV7-9 and TRBJ1-1, and TRBD1 matches 7 of the central bases. The specimen sequenced was PBMCs. This sequence originates from a woman in her forties in good health and CMV-seropositive. The DNA sequence follows: TGTGCCAGCAGCCCGGGACAGTCCGCTGAAGCTTTCTTT. Its product reads: CASSPGQSAEAFF.